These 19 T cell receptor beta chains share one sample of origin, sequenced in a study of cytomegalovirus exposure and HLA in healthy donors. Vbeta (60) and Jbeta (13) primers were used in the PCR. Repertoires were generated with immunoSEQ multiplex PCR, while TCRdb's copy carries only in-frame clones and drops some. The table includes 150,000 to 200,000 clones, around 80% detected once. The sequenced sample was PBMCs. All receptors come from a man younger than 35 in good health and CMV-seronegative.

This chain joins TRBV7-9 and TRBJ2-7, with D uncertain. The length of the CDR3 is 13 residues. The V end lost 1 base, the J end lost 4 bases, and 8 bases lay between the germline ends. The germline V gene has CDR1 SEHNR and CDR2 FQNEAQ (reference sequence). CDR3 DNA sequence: TGTGCCAGCAGCTTAGTAGAGAGGTACGAGCAGTACTTC. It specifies CASSLVERYEQYF.

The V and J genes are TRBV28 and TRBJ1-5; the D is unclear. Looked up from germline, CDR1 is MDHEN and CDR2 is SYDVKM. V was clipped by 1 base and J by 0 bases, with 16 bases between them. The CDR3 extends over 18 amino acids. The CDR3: CASSLSYLGLYSNQPQHF. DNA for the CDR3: TGTGCCAGCAGTTTATCCTACCTCGGACTTTATAGCAATCAGCCCCAGCATTTT.

CDR3 sequence reads: CASSFSRAAGNTIYF. The CDR3 DNA reads TGTGCCAGCAGCTTCTCCAGGGCAGCTGGAAACACCATATATTTT. The V call is TRBV11-1, the J call TRBJ1-3, with TRBD1 as a possible D gene (5 bases). Trimming took off 3 bases at V and 2 bases at J, with 11 bases between the two ends. Germline values: CDR1 SGHAT, CDR2 FQDESV (reference sequence). This CDR3 comprises 15 residues.

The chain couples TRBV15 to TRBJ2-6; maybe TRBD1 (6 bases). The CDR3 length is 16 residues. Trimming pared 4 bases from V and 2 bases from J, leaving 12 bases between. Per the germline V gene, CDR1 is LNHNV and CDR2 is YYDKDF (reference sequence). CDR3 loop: CATSIRGGTGANVLTF. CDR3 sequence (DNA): TGTGCCACCAGCATTCGAGGGGGAACTGGGGCCAACGTCCTGACTTTC. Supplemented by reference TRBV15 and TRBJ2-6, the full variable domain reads DAMVIQNPRYQVTQFGKPVTLSCSQTLNHNVMYWYQQKSSQAPKLLFHYYDKDFNNEADTPDNFQSRRPNTSFCFLDIRSPGLGDTAMYLCATSIRGGTGANVLTFGAGSRLTVL.

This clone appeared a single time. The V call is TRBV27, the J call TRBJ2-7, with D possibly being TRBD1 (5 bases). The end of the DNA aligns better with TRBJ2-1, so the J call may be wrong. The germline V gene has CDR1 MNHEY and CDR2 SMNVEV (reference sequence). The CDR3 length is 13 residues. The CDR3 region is CASSWGSNNEQFF. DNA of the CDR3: TGTGCCAGCAGTTGGGGCAGTAACAATGAGCAGTTCTTC.

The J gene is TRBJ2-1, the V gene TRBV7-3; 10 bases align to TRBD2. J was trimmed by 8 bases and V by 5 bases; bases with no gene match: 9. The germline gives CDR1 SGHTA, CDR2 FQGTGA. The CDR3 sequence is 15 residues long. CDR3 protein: CASSPSLGTSDEQFF. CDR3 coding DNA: TGTGCCAGCAGCCCCAGTCTAGGGACTAGCGATGAGCAGTTCTTC.

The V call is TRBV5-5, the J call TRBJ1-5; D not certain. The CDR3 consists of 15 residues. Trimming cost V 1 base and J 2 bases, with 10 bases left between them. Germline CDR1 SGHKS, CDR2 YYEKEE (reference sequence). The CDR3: CASSLSGNGNQPQHF. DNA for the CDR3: TGTGCCAGCAGCTTGTCGGGGAATGGCAATCAGCCCCAGCATTTT.

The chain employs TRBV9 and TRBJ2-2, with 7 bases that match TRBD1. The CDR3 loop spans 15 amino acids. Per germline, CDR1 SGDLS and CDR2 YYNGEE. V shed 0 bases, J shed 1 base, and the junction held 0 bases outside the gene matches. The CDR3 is CASSVGQGNTGELFF. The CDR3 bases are TGTGCCAGCAGCGTAGGACAGGGGAACACCGGGGAGCTGTTTTTT.

The CDR3 sequence: CASSYRDRINYGYTF. CDR3 bases: TGTGCCAGCAGCTACCGGGACAGGATCAACTATGGCTACACCTTC. The chain couples TRBV5-6 to TRBJ1-2; 8 bases agree with TRBD1. Per germline, CDR1 SGHDT and CDR2 YYEEEE. J was trimmed by 2 bases and V by 3 bases; bases with no gene match: 6. There are 15 residues in the CDR3.

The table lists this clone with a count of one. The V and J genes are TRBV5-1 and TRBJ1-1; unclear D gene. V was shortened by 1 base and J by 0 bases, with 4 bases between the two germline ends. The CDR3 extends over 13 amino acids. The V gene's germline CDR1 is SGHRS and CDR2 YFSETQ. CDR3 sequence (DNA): TGCGCCAGCAGCTTGCTCTTGAACACTGAAGCTTTCTTT. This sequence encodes CASSLLLNTEAFF.

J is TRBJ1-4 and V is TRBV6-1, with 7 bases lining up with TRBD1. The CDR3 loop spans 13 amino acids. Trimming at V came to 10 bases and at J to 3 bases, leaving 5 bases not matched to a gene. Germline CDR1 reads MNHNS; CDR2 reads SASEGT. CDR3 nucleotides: TGTGCCACTACCGGGACAGCTAATGAAAAACTGTTTTTT. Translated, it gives CATTGTANEKLFF.

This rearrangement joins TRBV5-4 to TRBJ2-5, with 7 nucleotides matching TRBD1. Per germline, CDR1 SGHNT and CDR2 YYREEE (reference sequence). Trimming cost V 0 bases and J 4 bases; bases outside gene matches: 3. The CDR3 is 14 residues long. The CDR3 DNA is TGTGCCAGCAGCTTGGGAGGGGGCCCAGAGACCCAGTACTTC. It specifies CASSLGGGPETQYF. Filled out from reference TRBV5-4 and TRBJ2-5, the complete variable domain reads ETGVTQSPTHLIKTRGQQVTLRCSSQSGHNTVSWYQQALGQGPQFIFQYYREEENGRGNFPPRFSGLQFPNYSSELNVNALELDDSALYLCASSLGGGPETQYFGPGTRLLVL.

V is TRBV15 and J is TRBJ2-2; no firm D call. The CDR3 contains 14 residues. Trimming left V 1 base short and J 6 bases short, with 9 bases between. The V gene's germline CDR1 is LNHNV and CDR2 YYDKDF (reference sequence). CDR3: CATSRGAPPGELFF. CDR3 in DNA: TGTGCCACCAGCAGAGGGGCACCCCCCGGGGAGCTGTTTTTT.

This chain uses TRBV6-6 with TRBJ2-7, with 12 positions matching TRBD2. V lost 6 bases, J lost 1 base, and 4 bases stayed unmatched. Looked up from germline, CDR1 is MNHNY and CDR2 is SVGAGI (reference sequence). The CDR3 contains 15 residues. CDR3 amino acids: CASSLGLAGSYEQYF. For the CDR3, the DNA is TGTGCCAGCAGCCTAGGACTAGCGGGGTCCTACGAGCAGTACTTC.

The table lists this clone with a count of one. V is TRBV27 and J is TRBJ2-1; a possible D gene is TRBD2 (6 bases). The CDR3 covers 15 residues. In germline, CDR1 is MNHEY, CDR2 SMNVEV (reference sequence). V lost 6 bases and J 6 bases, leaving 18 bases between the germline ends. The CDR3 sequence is CASRPLAGLSNEQFF. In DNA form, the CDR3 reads TGTGCCAGCAGACCCCTCGCGGGGCTCTCCAATGAGCAGTTCTTC.

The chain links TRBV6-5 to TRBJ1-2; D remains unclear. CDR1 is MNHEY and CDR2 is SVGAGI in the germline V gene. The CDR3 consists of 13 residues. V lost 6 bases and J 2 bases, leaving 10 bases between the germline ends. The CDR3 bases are TGTGCCAGCAGGGCTTCCCAGAACTATGGCTACACCTTC. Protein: CASRASQNYGYTF.

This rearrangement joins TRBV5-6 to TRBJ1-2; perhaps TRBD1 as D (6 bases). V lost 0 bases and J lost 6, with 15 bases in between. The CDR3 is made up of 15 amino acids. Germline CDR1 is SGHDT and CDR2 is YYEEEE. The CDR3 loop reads CASSLAGGGGDGYTF. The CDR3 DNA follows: TGTGCCAGCAGCTTGGCCGGGGGAGGGGGAGATGGCTACACCTTC.

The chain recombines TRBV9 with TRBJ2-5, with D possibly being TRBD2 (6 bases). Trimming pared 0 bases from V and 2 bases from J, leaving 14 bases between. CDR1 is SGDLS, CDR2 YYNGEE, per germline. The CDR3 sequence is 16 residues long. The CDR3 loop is CASSVATGLGQETQYF. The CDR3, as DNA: TGTGCCAGCAGCGTAGCTACGGGACTCGGTCAAGAGACCCAGTACTTC.

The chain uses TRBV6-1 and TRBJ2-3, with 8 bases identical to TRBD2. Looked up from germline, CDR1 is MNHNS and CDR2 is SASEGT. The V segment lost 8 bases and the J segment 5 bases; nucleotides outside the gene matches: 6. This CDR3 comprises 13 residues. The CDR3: CASGGLVVDTQYF. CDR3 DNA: TGTGCCAGCGGGGGACTAGTGGTAGATACGCAGTATTTT.